This paragraph reports one TCR beta chain. Per the original methods: Reference gene primer amplification yielded estimated nucleated cell counts. Profiling relied on immunoSEQ multiplex PCR, and the TCRdb table lists in-frame clones only, not all of them. The V and J calls and the clone size are those of that table, but D and trimming were determined from the DNA. The table has approximately 230,000 clones, 80% to 90% seen once. V lost 5 bases and J lost 11; bases outside the gene matches: 4. Germline V lookup: CDR1 SEHNR, CDR2 FQNEAQ (reference sequence). The CDR3 is 13 amino acids. This sample was taken from a study of blood T cell repertoires in COVID-19. Which cohort a participant joined came from the clinical history participants gave.

The genes are TRBV7-9 and TRBJ2-1; 12 nucleotides match TRBD2. The clonotype was recovered from a man aged 35 to 55 who had recovered from COVID-19. The specimen was PBMCs or T cells enriched from blood (not recorded which). CDR3 residues: CASSPSGGAKQFF. The CDR3 DNA reads TGTGCCAGCAGCCCTAGCGGGGGGGCCAAGCAGTTCTTC.